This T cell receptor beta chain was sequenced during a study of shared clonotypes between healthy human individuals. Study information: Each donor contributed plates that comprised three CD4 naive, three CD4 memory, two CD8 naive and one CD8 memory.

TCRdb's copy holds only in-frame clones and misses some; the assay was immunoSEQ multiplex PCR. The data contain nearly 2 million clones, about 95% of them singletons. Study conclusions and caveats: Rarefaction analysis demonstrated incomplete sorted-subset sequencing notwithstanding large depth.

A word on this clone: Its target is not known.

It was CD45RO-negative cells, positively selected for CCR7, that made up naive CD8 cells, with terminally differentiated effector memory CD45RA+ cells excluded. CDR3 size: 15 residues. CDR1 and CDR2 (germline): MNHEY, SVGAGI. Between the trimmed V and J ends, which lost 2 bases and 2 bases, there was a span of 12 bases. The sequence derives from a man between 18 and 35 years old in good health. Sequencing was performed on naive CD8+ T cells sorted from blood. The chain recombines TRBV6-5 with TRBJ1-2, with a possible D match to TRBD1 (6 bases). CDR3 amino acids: CASSYVAGANYGYTF. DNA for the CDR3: TGTGCCAGCAGTTACGTTGCAGGGGCCAACTATGGCTACACCTTC.